This T cell receptor beta chain emerged from a study of blood T cell repertoires in COVID-19. CDR3 length equals 15 residues. V was pared by 3 bases and J by 0 bases, with 2 bases of the junction left unmatched. Germline lookup yields CDR1 SGDLS and CDR2 YYNGEE. Per the original methods: For nucleated cells, counts were estimated from reference gene primer amplification. Sequencing was performed with immunoSEQ multiplex PCR; in TCRdb, only in-frame clones are kept and a portion is missing. That table is the source of V, J and clone size, and D and trimming were worked out from the DNA. The table has 80,000 to 95,000 clones, roughly 80% seen once.

The sequence came from a woman over 75 with active or convalescent COVID-19. The V call is TRBV9, the J call TRBJ1-1; TRBD1 agrees at 10 bases. Sequencing was done on a sample of peripheral blood. CDR3 coding DNA: TGTGCCAGCAGCGGCGGACAGGGGGTGAACACTGAAGCTTTCTTT. This codes for CASSGGQGVNTEAFF.